This T cell receptor (beta chain) appears in the sequencing data of a study of beta chain features in type 1 diabetes (dated by TCRdb to the late 2010s). Describing the broader study: No differences in mean age, gender distribution, total cell number or subset yield were found between patients and healthy donors. Across all samples, 107,917,701 sorted cells were examined, and cell number per subset correlated strongly with RNA yield. In the study, recently diagnosed type 1 diabetes patients and matched healthy donors were compared on the TCRB repertoires of their sorted circulating CD4+ T cell subsets. Regulatory and stem cell-like memory subsets were obtained from only 8 patients and about 8 healthy donors, while naive and central memory subsets were obtained from all 30 or so donors. The study at large found these results: Shorter templates might be favored by PCR, yet because patient and control samples were amplified and corrected together, any such skew would affect both groups equally. A moderate but significant shortening of TCRB CDR3 length was observed in type 1 diabetes patients in all four CD4+ subsets. Naive, central memory and regulatory TCRB repertoires appeared more similar among patients than among healthy donors. Only small numbers of individuals were included in the HLA sub-analyses, which left unresolved whether HLA type had any influence on TCRB rearrangement. Because cDNA was sequenced instead of genomic DNA, highly expressing activated cells could be over-represented, though the groups showed no difference in activation or CD3 levels. Fewer insertions and more nucleotide deletions at VDJ recombination sites were observed in patients with type 1 diabetes, implying thymic rearrangement abnormalities.

The germline V gene (reference sequence) yields SEHNR for CDR1 and FQNEAQ for CDR2. The trim is 5 bases for V and 6 bases for J, with a gap of 10 bases between the germline ends. The CDR3 starts with the cysteine, ends with the phenylalanine, and has 12 residues. The sequence is cut down to CDR3 DNA, 36 bases in frame from base 1. From each donor, a single peripheral blood sample of approximately 0.11 L on average was drawn into heparinised tubes. Using a panel that included CD45RO, CCR7, CD25, CD127, CD95 and CD27, naive, central memory, regulatory and stem cell-like memory CD4+ T cells were sorted on a BD FACSAria II. A purity above 98% was achieved for all sorted populations. Right away, PBMCs were isolated by Lymphoprep density gradient centrifugation and were stained directly, with no culture step. So that batch effects would be minimized, each experiment stained and sorted samples in pairs, pairing one healthy donor with one patient.

The entire amount of isolated RNA was reverse transcribed using the High Capacity cDNA Reverse Transcription Kit, so the sequenced TCRB transcripts were expressed ones. Deep immunoSEQ sequencing was applied to naive, central memory and regulatory T cell samples, giving an average of approximately 4 million total reads per sample. After sorted cells were lysed in RLT buffer, RNA was extracted with DNase-treated RNeasy Micro or Mini kits, with the choice depending on cell number. Each cell subset was processed on its own to prevent cross-contamination, while patient and healthy donor samples were processed together. The immunoSEQ multiplex PCR was used to amplify TCRB sequences from cDNA, generating 87-bp fragments that spanned the CDR3 region. Sequencing of the amplicons was performed on the Illumina HiSeq platform. For the original study's pipeline: PCR bias was corrected computationally using synthetic template baselines, and reads within Hamming distance 2 were collapsed, with unmergeable singletons discarded. Reads were aligned against IMGT to assign V, D and J genes, CDR3 length and insertions or deletions at six rearrangement sites. Within each subset, clonotype counts were normalized to the number of sorted cells before true diversity and Gini coefficients were calculated with the tcR R package. The overlap coefficient, calculated on TCRB nucleotide sequences, was used to measure repertoire sharing. Out-of-frame TCRB sequences from naive cells were analyzed as a proxy for the pre-selection repertoire. In TCRdb, the immuneACCESS table is reduced to in-frame sequences with V and J assigned. These tables do not hold every clone; where another copy was compared, an unresolved V gene accounts for under half, and the others remain unexplained. V, J and clone size were drawn from that table, and D and trimming were deduced from the DNA. The sample table holds over 650,000 clones, of which more than 13% were seen once. 0.035% to 0.045% of the sample is in the top ten clones.

On this clone: This receptor's antigen is unknown. No base quality information exists; no much larger clone differs at one position.

This TCR was sampled from a young man with type 1 diabetes. The sample comprised naive CD4+ T cells from blood. In the paper's terms, the cell subset or site label means: true naive CD4+ T cells. The sequence joins TRBV7-9 to TRBJ1-2; TRBD1 could be the D gene, as 5 bases match. The nucleotides read TGTGCCAGCAGCCCTAAAGGGGATGGCTACACCTTC. This encodes CASSPKGDGYTF.